This TCR beta chain came from a study of regulatory and conventional T cells in RAG deficiency. Study-wide results and limits: Shannon entropy fell and Simpson indices rose in RAG-deficient patients. Omenn patients showed >80% Treg-Tconv overlap and shorter CDR3 lengths.

The sorted conventional CD4+ T cells were CD25-low and CD127-high, with genomic DNA sequenced. Measured with immunoSEQ multiplex PCR; TCRdb has only the in-frame clones, and not every one. The data contain about 30,000 clones, roughly 96% of them seen just once; the ten biggest clones take up over 0.35%. In the case of this clone: The antigen remains unidentified.

CDR1 is SGHRS, CDR2 YFSETQ, per germline. The length of the CDR3 is 16 residues. The junction had 2 bases not matched to a gene; V was cut back by 0 bases and J by 1 base. These data were also reused for a study on regulatory T cells. That paper adds: The primer mix had 52 TRBV and 13 TRBJ primers. Skewed V and J usage and few unique V-J pairs marked patient repertoires, most in Tregs.

The source of this sequence is a human donor in good health. The chain recombines TRBV5-1 with TRBJ2-1; 9 bases align to TRBD1. The sequenced sample was CD25- CD4+ T cells sorted from blood. CDR3 DNA sequence: TGCGCCAGCAGCTTGGCCGACAGGGGGTCCTACAATGAGCAGTTCTTC. Translation gives CASSLADRGSYNEQFF.